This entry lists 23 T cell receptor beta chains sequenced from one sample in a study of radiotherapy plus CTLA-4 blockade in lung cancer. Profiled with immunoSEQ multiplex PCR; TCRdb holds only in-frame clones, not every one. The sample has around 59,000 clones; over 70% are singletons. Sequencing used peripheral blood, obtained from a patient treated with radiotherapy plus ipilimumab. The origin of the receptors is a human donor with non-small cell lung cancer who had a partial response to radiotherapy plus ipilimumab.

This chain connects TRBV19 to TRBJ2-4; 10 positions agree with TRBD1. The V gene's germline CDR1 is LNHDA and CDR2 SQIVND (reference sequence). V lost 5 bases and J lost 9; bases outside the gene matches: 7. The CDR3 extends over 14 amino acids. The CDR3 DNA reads TGTGCCAGTAGTCCCCGGACAGGGGGAGGCATTCAGTACTTC. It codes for CASSPRTGGGIQYF. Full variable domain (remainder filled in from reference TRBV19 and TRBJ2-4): DGGITQSPKYLFRKEGQNVTLSCEQNLNHDAMYWYRQDPGQGLRLIYYSQIVNDFQKGDIAEGYSVSREKKESFPLTVTSAQKNPTAFYLCASSPRTGGGIQYFGAGTRLSVL.

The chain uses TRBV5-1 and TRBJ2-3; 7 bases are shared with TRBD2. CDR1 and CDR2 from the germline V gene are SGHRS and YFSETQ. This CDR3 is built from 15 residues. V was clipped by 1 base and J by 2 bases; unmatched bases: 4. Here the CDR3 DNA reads TGCGCCAGCAGCTTGACCGCGGGGGACACAGATACGCAGTATTTT. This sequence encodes CASSLTAGDTDTQYF.

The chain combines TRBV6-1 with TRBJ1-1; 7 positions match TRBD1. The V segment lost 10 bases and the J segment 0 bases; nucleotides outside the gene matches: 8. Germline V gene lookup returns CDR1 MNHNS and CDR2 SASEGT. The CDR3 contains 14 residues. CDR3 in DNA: TGTGCCACGGGGACAGCTTATATGAACACTGAAGCTTTCTTT. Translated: CATGTAYMNTEAFF.

CDR3 in amino acids: CASSADRGNQPQHF. For the CDR3, the DNA is TGTGCCAGCAGCGCGGACAGGGGAAATCAGCCCCAGCATTTT. V and J are TRBV7-2 and TRBJ1-5, with 9 bases that match TRBD1. The V and J ends lost 5 bases and 4 bases, in that order; junction bases with no gene match: 3. The CDR3 runs 14 residues. Germline CDR1 SGHTA, CDR2 FQGNSA.

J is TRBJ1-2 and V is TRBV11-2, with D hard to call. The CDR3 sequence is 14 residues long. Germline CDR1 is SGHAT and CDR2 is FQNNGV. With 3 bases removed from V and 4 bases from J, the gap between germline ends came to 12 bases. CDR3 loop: CASSFFRHFYGYTF. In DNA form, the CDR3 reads TGTGCCAGCAGCTTCTTCAGGCATTTCTATGGCTACACCTTC.

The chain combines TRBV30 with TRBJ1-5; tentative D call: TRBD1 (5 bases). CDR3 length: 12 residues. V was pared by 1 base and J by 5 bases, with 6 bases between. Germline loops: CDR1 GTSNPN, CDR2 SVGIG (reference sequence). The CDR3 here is CAWSGRDQPQHF. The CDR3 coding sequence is TGTGCCTGGAGTGGCAGGGATCAGCCCCAGCATTTT.

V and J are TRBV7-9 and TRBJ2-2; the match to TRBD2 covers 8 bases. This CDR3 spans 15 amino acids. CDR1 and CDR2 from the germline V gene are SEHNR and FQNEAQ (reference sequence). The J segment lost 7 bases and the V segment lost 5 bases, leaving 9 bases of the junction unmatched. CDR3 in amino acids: CASSAIAGRNGELFF. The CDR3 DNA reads TGTGCCAGCAGCGCGATAGCGGGGAGGAACGGGGAGCTGTTTTTT. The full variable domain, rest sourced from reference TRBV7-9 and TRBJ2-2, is DTGVSQNPRHKITKRGQNVTFRCDPISEHNRLYWYRQTLGQGPEFLTYFQNEAQLEKSRLLSDRFSAERPKGSFSTLEIQRTEQGDSAMYLCASSAIAGRNGELFFGEGSRLTVL.

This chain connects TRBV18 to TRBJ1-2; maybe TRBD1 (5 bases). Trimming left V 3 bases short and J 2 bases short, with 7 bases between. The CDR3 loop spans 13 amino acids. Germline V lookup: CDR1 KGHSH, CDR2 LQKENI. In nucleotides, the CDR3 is TGTGCCAGCTCACCGGACAAAAACTATGGCTACACCTTC. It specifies CASSPDKNYGYTF.

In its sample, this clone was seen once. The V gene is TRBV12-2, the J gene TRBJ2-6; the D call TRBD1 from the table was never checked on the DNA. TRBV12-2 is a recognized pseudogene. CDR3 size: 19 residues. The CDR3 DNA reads TGTGCAAGTCGCCCTATGGATTCAGGGCCCTACTCTGGGGCCAACGTCCTGACTTTC. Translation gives CASRPMDSGPYSGANVLTF.

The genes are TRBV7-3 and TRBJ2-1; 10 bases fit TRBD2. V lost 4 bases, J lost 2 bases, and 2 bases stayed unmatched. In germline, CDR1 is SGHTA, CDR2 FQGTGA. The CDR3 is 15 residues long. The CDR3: CASSWSGGAYNEQFF. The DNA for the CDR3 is TGTGCCAGCAGCTGGAGCGGGGGGGCCTACAATGAGCAGTTCTTC.

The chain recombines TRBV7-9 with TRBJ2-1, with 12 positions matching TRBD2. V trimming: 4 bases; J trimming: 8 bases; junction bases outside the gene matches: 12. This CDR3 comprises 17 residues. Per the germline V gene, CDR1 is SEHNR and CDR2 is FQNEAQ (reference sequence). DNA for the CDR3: TGTGCCAGCAGCTCGGGACTAGCGGGCGAAGGACGACATGAGCAGTTCTTC. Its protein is CASSSGLAGEGRHEQFF. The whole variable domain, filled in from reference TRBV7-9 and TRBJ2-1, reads DTGVSQNPRHKITKRGQNVTFRCDPISEHNRLYWYRQTLGQGPEFLTYFQNEAQLEKSRLLSDRFSAERPKGSFSTLEIQRTEQGDSAMYLCASSSGLAGEGRHEQFFGPGTRLTVL.

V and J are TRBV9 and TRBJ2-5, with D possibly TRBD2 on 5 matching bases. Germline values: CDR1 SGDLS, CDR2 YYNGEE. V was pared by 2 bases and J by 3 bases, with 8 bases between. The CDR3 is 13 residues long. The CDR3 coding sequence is TGTGCCAGCAGCGTCTCCGGGAAAGAGACCCAGTACTTC. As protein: CASSVSGKETQYF. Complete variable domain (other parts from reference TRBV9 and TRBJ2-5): DSGVTQTPKHLITATGQRVTLRCSPRSGDLSVYWYQQSLDQGLQFLIQYYNGEERAKGNILERFSAQQFPDLHSELNLSSLELGDSALYFCASSVSGKETQYFGPGTRLLVL.

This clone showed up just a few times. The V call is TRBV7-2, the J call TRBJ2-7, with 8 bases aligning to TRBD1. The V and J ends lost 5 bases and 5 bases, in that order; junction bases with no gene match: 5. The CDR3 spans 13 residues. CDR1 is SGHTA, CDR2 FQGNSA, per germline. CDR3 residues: CASSLGQGHEQYF. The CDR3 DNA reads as TGTGCCAGCAGCCTCGGACAGGGTCACGAGCAGTACTTC.

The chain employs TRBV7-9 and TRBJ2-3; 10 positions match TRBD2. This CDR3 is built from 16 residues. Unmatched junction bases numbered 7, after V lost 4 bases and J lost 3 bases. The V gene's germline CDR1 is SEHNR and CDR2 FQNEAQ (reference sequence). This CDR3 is CASSSRTSGWTDTQYF. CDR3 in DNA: TGTGCCAGCAGCTCCCGGACTAGCGGTTGGACAGATACGCAGTATTTT.

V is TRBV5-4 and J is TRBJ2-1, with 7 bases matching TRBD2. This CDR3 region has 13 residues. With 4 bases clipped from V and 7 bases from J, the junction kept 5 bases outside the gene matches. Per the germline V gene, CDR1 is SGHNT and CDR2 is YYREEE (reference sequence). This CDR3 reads CASSPVGGNEQFF. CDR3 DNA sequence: TGTGCCAGCAGCCCGGTGGGGGGGAATGAGCAGTTCTTC.

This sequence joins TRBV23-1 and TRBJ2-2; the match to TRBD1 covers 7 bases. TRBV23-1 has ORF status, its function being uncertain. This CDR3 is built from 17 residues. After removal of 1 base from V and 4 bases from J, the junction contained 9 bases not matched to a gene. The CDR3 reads CASSQLCQGVGTGELFF. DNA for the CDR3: TGCGCCAGCAGTCAATTGTGCCAGGGGGTGGGCACCGGGGAGCTGTTTTTT.

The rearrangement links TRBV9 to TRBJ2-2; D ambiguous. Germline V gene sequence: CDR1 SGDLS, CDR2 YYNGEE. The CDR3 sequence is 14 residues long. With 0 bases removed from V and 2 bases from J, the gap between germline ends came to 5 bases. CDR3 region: CASSVASNTGELFF. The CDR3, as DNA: TGTGCCAGCAGCGTAGCCAGTAACACCGGGGAGCTGTTTTTT.

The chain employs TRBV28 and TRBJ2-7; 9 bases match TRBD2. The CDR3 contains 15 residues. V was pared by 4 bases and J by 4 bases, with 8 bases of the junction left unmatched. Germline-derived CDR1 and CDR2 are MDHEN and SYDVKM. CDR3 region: CASSSGTSNGYEQYF. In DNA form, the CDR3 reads TGTGCCAGCAGTTCCGGGACTAGCAACGGGTACGAGCAGTACTTC. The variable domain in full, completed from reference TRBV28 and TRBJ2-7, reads DVKVTQSSRYLVKRTGEKVFLECVQDMDHENMFWYRQDPGLGLRLIYFSYDVKMKEKGDIPEGYSVSREKKERFSLILESASTNQTSMYLCASSSGTSNGYEQYFGPGTRLTVT.

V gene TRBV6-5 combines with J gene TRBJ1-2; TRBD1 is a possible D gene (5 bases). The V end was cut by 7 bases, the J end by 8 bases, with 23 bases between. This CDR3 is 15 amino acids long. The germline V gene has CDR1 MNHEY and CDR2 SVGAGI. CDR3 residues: CASTRRQFPEDGYTF. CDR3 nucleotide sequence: TGTGCCAGCACCCGAAGACAGTTTCCCGAGGACGGCTACACCTTC.

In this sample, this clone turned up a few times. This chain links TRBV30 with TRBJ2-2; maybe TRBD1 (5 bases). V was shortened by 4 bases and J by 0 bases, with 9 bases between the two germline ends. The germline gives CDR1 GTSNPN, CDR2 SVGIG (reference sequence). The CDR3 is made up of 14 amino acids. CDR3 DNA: TGTGCCTGGAAGACAGTAACGAACACCGGGGAGCTGTTTTTT. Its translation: CAWKTVTNTGELFF.

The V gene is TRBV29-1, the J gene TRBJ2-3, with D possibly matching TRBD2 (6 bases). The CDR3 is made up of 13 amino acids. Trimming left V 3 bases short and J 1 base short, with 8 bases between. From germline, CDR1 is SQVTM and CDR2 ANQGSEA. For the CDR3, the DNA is TGCAGCGTTGACTGGGAGGGCACAGATACGCAGTATTTT. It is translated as CSVDWEGTDTQYF.

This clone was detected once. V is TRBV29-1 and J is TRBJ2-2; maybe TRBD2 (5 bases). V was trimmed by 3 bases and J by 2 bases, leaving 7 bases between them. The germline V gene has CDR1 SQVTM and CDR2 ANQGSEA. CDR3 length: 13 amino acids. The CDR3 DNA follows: TGCAGCGTTGATCGGGGAAACACCGGGGAGCTGTTTTTT. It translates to CSVDRGNTGELFF.

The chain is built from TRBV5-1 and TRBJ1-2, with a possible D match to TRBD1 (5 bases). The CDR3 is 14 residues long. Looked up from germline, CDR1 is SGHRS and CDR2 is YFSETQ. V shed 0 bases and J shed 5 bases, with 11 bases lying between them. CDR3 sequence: CASSLDLGGYGYTF. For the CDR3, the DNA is TGCGCCAGCAGCTTGGATCTGGGGGGGTATGGCTACACCTTC.